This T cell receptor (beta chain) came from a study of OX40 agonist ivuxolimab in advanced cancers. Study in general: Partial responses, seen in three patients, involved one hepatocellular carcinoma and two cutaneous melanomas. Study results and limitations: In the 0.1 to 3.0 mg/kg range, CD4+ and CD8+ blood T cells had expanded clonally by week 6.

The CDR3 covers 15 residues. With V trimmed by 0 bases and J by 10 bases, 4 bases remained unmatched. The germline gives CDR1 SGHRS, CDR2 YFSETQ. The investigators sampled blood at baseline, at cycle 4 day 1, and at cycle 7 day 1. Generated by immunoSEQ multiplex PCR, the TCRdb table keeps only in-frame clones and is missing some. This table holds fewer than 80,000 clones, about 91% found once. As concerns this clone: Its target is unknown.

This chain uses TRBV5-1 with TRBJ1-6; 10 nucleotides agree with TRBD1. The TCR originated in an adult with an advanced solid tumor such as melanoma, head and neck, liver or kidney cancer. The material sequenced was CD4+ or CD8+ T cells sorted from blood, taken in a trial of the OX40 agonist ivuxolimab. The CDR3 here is CASSLGQGASSPLHF. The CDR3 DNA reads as TGCGCCAGCAGCTTGGGACAGGGGGCATCATCACCCCTCCACTTT.